The 2 T cell receptor beta chains below were found in one sample sequenced in a study of cytomegalovirus exposure and HLA in healthy donors. This PCR relied on a set of 60 Vbeta primers and 13 Jbeta primers. Sequencing used immunoSEQ multiplex PCR; TCRdb keeps in-frame clones, though not all of them. The repertoire has 200,000 or so clones, around 86% of them found once; the top ten carry roughly 6%. Material: PBMCs. These receptor sequences come from a woman aged 45 to 65 in good health and CMV-seropositive.

Worth noting for this clone: The sample carries other DNA sequences with the same CDR3. The chain is built from TRBV4-1 and TRBJ1-4; D is undetermined. The CDR3 sequence is 11 residues long. V dropped 0 bases and J dropped 10 bases, with 3 bases sitting between them. Germline values: CDR1 MGHRA, CDR2 YSYEKL. The CDR3 here is CASSQERKLFF. The CDR3 DNA reads as TGCGCCAGCAGCCAAGAGCGAAAACTGTTTTTT.

A single count supports this clone. The rearrangement joins TRBV5-4 to TRBJ2-5, with TRBD2 as a possible D gene (5 bases). V dropped 4 bases and J dropped 2 bases, with 9 bases sitting between them. The CDR3 runs 13 residues. From germline, CDR1 is SGHNT and CDR2 YYREEE (reference sequence). The CDR3 protein is CASSHGVQETQYF. The CDR3 coding sequence is TGTGCCAGCAGCCACGGGGTACAAGAGACCCAGTACTTC.